A selection of T cell receptor beta chains follows, all from one sample in a study of shared clonotypes between healthy human individuals. Repertoires were generated with immunoSEQ multiplex PCR, while TCRdb's copy carries only in-frame clones and drops some. The top ten clones hold around 15% of a sample with some 320,000 clones, around 86% of them seen once. The sample comprised memory CD8+ T cells sorted from blood. Receptor source: a man aged 18 to 29 in good health. The CDR3 runs from the conserved cysteine through the conserved F or W.

TRBJ2-5,TRBV5-4,CASSTGGTGVEETQYF
TRBJ2-7,TRBV4-1,CASSQETGTGTYEQYF
TRBJ2-2,TRBV13,CASSPDRGPSTGELFF
TRBJ1-2,TRBV14,CASSQDFQGGKGYTF
TRBJ2-3,TRBV29-1,CSVVGKNTDTQYF
TRBJ1-4,TRBV30,CAWSVWEGPNEKLFF
TRBJ2-2,TRBV5-6,CASSLAGTSLNTGELFF
TRBJ2-3,TRBV7-6,CASSLVPSQPDTQYF
TRBJ1-6,TRBV9,CASSPSGDSYNSPLHF
TRBJ1-5,TRBV5-5,CASSLRGDGNQPQHF
TRBJ2-3,TRBV6-4,CASSDSRSPGDTQYF
TRBJ1-2,TRBV7-2,CASSPGTDYGYTF
TRBJ2-7,TRBV2,CASSPSGRSYEQYF
TRBJ2-1,TRBV5-1,CASALPASTSGGRGEQFF
TRBJ2-7,TRBV6-1,CASSEWVGGPYEQYF
TRBJ1-1,TRBV12-5,CASGLFGLDTEAFF